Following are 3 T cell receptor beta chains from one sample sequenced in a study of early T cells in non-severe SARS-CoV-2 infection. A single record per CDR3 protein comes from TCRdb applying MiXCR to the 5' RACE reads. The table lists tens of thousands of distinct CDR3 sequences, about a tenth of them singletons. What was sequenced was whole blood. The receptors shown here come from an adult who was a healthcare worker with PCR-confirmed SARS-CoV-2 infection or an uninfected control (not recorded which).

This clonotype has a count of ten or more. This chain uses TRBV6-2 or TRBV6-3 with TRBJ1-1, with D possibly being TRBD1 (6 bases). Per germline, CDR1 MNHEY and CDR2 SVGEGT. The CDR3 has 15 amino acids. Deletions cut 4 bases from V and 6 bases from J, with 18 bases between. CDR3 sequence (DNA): TGTGCCAGCAGTTCGTTCCATACAGGGTACCCTGAAGCTTTCTTT. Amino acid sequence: CASSSFHTGYPEAFF.

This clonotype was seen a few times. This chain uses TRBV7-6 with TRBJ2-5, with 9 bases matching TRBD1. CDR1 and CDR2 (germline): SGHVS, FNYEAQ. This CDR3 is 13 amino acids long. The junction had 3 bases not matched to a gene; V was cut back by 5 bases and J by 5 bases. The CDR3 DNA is TGTGCCAGCAGCCCTGACAGGGGGGAGACCCAGTACTTC. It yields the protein CASSPDRGETQYF.

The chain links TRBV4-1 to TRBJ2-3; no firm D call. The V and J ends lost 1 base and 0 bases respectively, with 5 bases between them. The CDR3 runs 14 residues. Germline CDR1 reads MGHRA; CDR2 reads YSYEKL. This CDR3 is CASSQVISTDTQYF. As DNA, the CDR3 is TGCGCCAGCAGCCAAGTGATCAGCACAGATACGCAGTATTTT.